Sequencing of this TCR beta chain was carried out in a study of cytomegalovirus exposure and HLA in healthy donors (dated by TCRdb to 2015 to 2018). Notes on the research overall: An earlier analysis of some 620 of the donors reported 250 to 350 Gb of sequence data and 100 million to 120 million unique TCR beta sequences obtained from around 180 million T cells. About 330 gigabases of sequencing data and 70 million to 95 million unique TCR sequences made up an early release that covered approximately 650 HLA-typed donors. The genetic ancestry cluster associated with self-reported Caucasian donors included about 84% of the 300 to 400 genotyped donors. The study was designed to test whether signatures of past pathogen exposure could be identified by cataloging public T cell receptors. Using immunosequencing, the study profiled T cell repertoires from 500 to 800 subjects and related those repertoires to cytomegalovirus serostatus. Along with the approximately 650-subject first cohort, a separate validation cohort of 120 different subjects was used. The study combined high-throughput TCR immunosequencing, statistical association of individual TCRs with disease status, and machine learning to predict cytomegalovirus infection status. A later analysis re-analyzed previously published TCR beta repertoires from several hundred donors and added high-resolution HLA genotyping to study TCR occurrence patterns. Rather than using new phenotypic data, the later analysis identified candidate immune exposures from TCR beta sequences and from how often those sequences occurred across donors. To decide whether each TCR beta V gene segment behaved as functional or pseudogenic, an earlier analysis of approximately 620 of the donors relied on high-throughput TCR beta sequencing. Donor age, sex, ethnicity and CMV serostatus were compiled alongside the repertoire data. A later genetic analysis used genome-wide SNP genotypes for about 55% of the 666 donors, treating that subset as a discovery cohort. Every discovery cohort repertoire had been produced on one sequencing platform. HLA typing covered class I and class II loci at four-digit resolution. Typing coverage varied by locus: roughly 629-630 donors for A, B, C, DRB1 and DQB1; 522 for DQA1; some 610 for DPA1; 450 to 480 for DPB1. Several DR-DQ haplotypes were treated as single units for association and clustering because of strong linkage in the cohort. Among almost 400 genotyped donors of the cohort, an average of about 240,000 unique TCR beta nucleotide sequences were sequenced per donor, around 20% of them non-productive. Findings and caveats that apply to the study as a whole: Across donors, most TCR sequences were observed very rarely, whereas some public TCRs were present in many individuals. The presence/absence analyses assumed that sequencing depth was roughly uniform across donors, and that assumption may not be true. According to a later analysis, parvovirus B19, influenza, CMV and Epstein-Barr virus appeared linked to several top co-occurrence clusters. In a later analysis, TCR association rates were found to vary across HLA loci, with the most associated TCRs seen for DRB1 alleles and the fewest for HLA-C alleles. In vitro tests confirmed that a few of the cytomegalovirus-associated TCR beta chains recognize cytomegalovirus antigens. Assigning TCR associations to individual alleles was difficult when HLA alleles, especially DR and DQ, strongly co-occurred. Compared with the approximately 710-donor mean, donors in an Asian-associated ancestry cluster had fewer N-insertions in productive TCRs, according to a later genetic analysis. The study listed 150 to 200 TCR beta chains as associated with cytomegalovirus. Over 15 rarely observed V segments, including chromosome 9 orphons, were excluded from the earlier analysis of almost 600 of the donors because counts were too low. Broadly in line with IMGT annotations, most TCR beta V segments showed up in productive rearrangements about 87% or about 30% of the time in an earlier analysis of 450 to 750 of the donors. Specific HLA alleles were associated with 16,951 TCR beta sequences at a false discovery rate of 0.05 in a later analysis. It was suggested by the authors that the approach could potentially be generalized to other disease states and immunological phenotypes. An association between a missense DCLRE1C variant and V-gene and J-gene trimming of TCR beta chains was found in a later genetic analysis and replicated in an independent cohort. Some IMGT-functional V segments, including TRBV6-2 and TRBV6-3, could not be told apart with the 87-base-pair reads, so those segments were excluded. Most CMV-associated TCR beta chains appeared to be HLA-restricted in a later analysis, and the HLA associations seemed to be driven largely by CMV exposure. A group of highly shared sequence variants was considered likely to be a technical artifact of the sequencing pipeline. The only immune exposure information available for the cohort was CMV serostatus. Compared with equally common non-associated chains, HLA-associated TCR beta chains in a later analysis were more clonally expanded and had lower generation probabilities. Linkage disequilibrium might explain the correlated functional status among segregating V segments, but an unknown experimental factor could not be ruled out. Because HLA typing was unavailable for some donors at each locus, only the typed subset was used in association tests. In both the original and validation cohorts, the classifier was reported to diagnose cytomegalovirus status with high specificity and sensitivity. Only TCR beta chains were sequenced in this cohort, and the absence of alpha or paired-chain data limited detectable features. A further reported finding was that TCR beta sequences accurately predicted the HLA-A and HLA-B alleles for most subjects in the first cohort.

Regarding this clone: Its target antigen remains unknown. Base qualities are not provided; no much larger clone lies one nucleotide away.

Library method: the immunoSEQ multiplex PCR assay. The multiplex PCR relied on a mix of 60 forward primers for TCR Vbeta segments and 13 reverse primers for TCR Jbeta segments. Amplification of the CDR3 region of rearranged TCR beta genes was performed with a multiplex PCR assay on genomic DNA. On the Illumina HiSeq System, the amplified TCR beta libraries were sequenced as 87-base-pair reads. Regarding the original processing steps: A later analysis counted 65 million to 90 million unique TCR beta chains across the 500 to 850 repertoires, and some 11 million of these chains were shared by at least two donors. Raw reads were error-corrected and collapsed into unique sequences by a nearest-neighbor algorithm in which closely related sequences were merged to remove PCR and sequencing errors. Alignment of CDR3 sequences to IMGT reference sequences was used to assign V, D and J gene segments. For a sequence to be retained, a match of at least six nucleotides was required to both a V gene segment and a J gene segment. A rearrangement was called productive if the CDR3 had no stop codons and remained in frame with V and J, and every other rearrangement was called non-productive. CDR3 was defined according to IMGT convention as the region running from the second conserved V-encoded cysteine to the conserved J-encoded phenylalanine. The earlier analysis of 587 of the donors excluded sequences that lacked an unambiguous match to a single V gene segment. An earlier analysis of almost 600 of the donors classified V segments as functional when productive rearrangements were above 56.7% and as segregating when the standard deviation between donors was above 5%. A statistical classification framework was developed to diagnose cytomegalovirus status using the catalog of TCR beta chain sequences. V and J gene assignment, in a later analysis, came from comparing TCR nucleotide sequences with IMGT/GENE-DB human TR gene sequences. Using the TCRdist pipeline, a later analysis assigned CDR3 sequences along with most-parsimonious VDJ recombination scenarios. A later analysis defined each TCR beta chain by its CDR3 amino acid sequence plus V-gene family, and excluded reads lacking a unique V-gene family. A later analysis removed 550 to 700 highly shared, low-generation-probability nucleotide sequences to deal with suspected cross-contamination and a sequencing artifact. In a later analysis, a clonal expansion index was calculated for each public chain from normalized within-repertoire ranks of inferred template counts. A later analysis computed generation probabilities with a VDJ recombination model fitted to out-of-frame rearrangements, and checked the results against IGoR. In a later analysis, TCR-TCR, TCR-HLA and TCR-CMV co-occurrence was scored with hypergeometric tests, and a repertoire-size bias correction was applied to TCR pairs. In a later analysis, false discovery rates were estimated by permuting HLA or CMV assignments 20 times. In a later analysis, co-occurring TCRs were grouped with DBSCAN, and TCRdist sequence similarity was added when clustering was performed within HLA-allele-positive subsets. Repertoires with fewer than 30,000 or more than 120,000 public chains, plus five repertoires with anomalous nucleotide sharing, were excluded from co-occurrence clustering. The table comes from immuneACCESS by way of TCRdb, which keeps in-frame sequences with V and J called. Part of the clones is missing from these tables; in studies checked, under half for an unresolved V gene and the rest for unknown reasons. V and J calls and clone size are given by that table; D and trimming were obtained from the DNA. The sample profile shows about 150,000 clones; roughly 77% of them were found once. Over 6% of the sample is in the top ten clones.

In total, roughly 670 healthy bone marrow donors made up the cohort. At the time of sampling, every cohort member was nominally healthy, though immune exposures that went unrecorded were likely present. The donor was CMV seropositive and belonged to the group of 270 or so seropositive cohort members. Each donor provided a peripheral blood sample, and peripheral blood mononuclear cells were used for TCR beta sequencing. The Qiagen DNeasy Blood Extraction Kit was used to extract genomic DNA from the blood cell samples. The CDR3 holds 15 amino acids from the cysteine to the phenylalanine. The kept DNA is CDR3 alone, 45 bases in frame from the first base. The germline V gene gives CDR1 as SGHRS and CDR2 as YFSETQ. V is shortened by 2 bases, J by 0 bases, and the region joining them spans 9 bases.

Sequences were obtained from PBMCs. The chain is made from TRBV5-1 and TRBJ2-1; no D gene can be assigned with confidence. This TCR derives from a man younger than 45 in good health and CMV-seropositive. CDR3 reads: CASSFFANSYNEQFF. The DNA reads TGCGCCAGCAGCTTTTTTGCGAACTCCTACAATGAGCAGTTCTTC.